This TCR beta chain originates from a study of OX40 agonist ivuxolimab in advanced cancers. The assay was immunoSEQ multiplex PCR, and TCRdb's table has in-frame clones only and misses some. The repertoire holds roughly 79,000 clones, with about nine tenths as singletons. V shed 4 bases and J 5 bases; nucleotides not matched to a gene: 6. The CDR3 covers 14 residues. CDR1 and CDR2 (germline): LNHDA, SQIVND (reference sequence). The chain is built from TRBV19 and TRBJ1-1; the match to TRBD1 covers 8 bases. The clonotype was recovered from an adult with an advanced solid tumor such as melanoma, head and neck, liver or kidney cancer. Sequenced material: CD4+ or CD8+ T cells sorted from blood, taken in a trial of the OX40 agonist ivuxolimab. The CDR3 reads CASSTGTGRTEAFF. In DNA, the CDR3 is TGTGCCAGTAGTACCGGGACAGGAAGGACTGAAGCTTTCTTT. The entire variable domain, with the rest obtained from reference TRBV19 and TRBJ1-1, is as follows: DGGITQSPKYLFRKEGQNVTLSCEQNLNHDAMYWYRQDPGQGLRLIYYSQIVNDFQKGDIAEGYSVSREKKESFPLTVTSAQKNPTAFYLCASSTGTGRTEAFFGQGTRLTVV.